Below, 28 T cell receptor beta chains from the same sample are listed, as sequenced in a study of shared clonotypes between healthy human individuals. Sequencing was performed with immunoSEQ multiplex PCR; in TCRdb, only in-frame clones are kept and a portion is missing. The sample consists of about 480,000 clones, around 79% of them appearing once. The material sequenced was PBMCs. Source of these receptors: a woman between 40 and 55 years old in good health. Some clones in this sample may be carry-over from other donors' samples.

To note about this clone: Different DNA sequences within this sample yield the same CDR3. This chain connects TRBV18 to TRBJ2-3; TRBD2 agrees at 13 bases. Germline V gene lookup returns CDR1 KGHSH and CDR2 LQKENI. The V gene end was trimmed by 2 bases and the J gene end by 3 bases; junction bases not matched to a gene: 2. CDR3 size: 16 residues. This CDR3 reads CASSPRTSGSTDTQYF. The CDR3 coding sequence is TGTGCCAGCTCACCAAGGACTAGCGGGAGTACAGATACGCAGTATTTT.

The chain joins TRBV13 to TRBJ2-6; a possible D gene is TRBD1 (5 bases). Trimming removed 4 bases from V and 2 bases from J, with 9 bases in between. Germline V CDR1 and CDR2: PRHDT, FYEKMQ (reference sequence). This CDR3 has 15 residues. The CDR3 reads CASSSTGPGANVLTF. For the CDR3, the DNA is TGTGCCAGCAGCTCTACAGGCCCTGGGGCCAACGTCCTGACTTTC.

In this sample, this clone turned up a few times. The V call is TRBV28, the J call TRBJ2-5, with 8 bases matching TRBD1. V gave up 2 bases and J gave up 5 bases; unmatched junction bases: 7. Germline values: CDR1 MDHEN, CDR2 SYDVKM. The CDR3 is 15 amino acids. CDR3 residues: CASSLLDRDSETQYF. In DNA, the CDR3 is TGTGCCAGCAGTTTACTGGACAGGGACAGTGAGACCCAGTACTTC.

The chain's CDR3 is CASSPRQGHTSYEQYF. The DNA of the CDR3 is TGTGCCAGCAGTCCCCGACAGGGCCATACGTCCTACGAGCAGTACTTC. The V and J genes are TRBV27 and TRBJ2-7; 7 bases align to TRBD1. The CDR3 has 16 residues. Trimming cost V 5 bases and J 1 base; bases outside gene matches: 11. Germline CDR1 is MNHEY and CDR2 is SMNVEV (reference sequence).

CDR3 DNA: TGTGCCAGCAGCTTTCCCGGGAGGGCCTACAATGAGCAGTTCTTC. Amino acids: CASSFPGRAYNEQFF. The chain couples TRBV11-2 to TRBJ2-1; TRBD2 matches 8 bases. Per germline, CDR1 SGHAT and CDR2 FQNNGV. The CDR3 loop spans 15 amino acids. Germline trimming cut 3 bases from V and 2 bases from J; bases unmatched to any gene: 3.

The chain uses TRBV5-1 and TRBJ2-6; 11 bases fit TRBD1. Germline V gene lookup returns CDR1 SGHRS and CDR2 YFSETQ. J lost 0 bases, V lost 0 bases, and 8 bases had no gene match. CDR3 length equals 20 residues. CDR3 sequence (DNA): TGCGCCAGCAGCTTGGCACCGGGACAGGGGGGTATCTCTGGGGCCAACGTCCTGACTTTC. It codes for CASSLAPGQGGISGANVLTF.

This clone was seen a single time. The chain carries TRBV7-8 and TRBJ2-7, with TRBD1 matching 9 bases. CDR3 size: 13 residues. Germline V lookup: CDR1 SGHVS, CDR2 FQNEAQ. V dropped 5 bases and J dropped 5; count of bases not matched to a gene: 4. For the CDR3, the DNA is TGTGCCAGCAGCACCGGACAGGGGAACGAGCAGTACTTC. The encoded protein is CASSTGQGNEQYF.

Details on this clone: Germline is not matched at one junction end, which may reflect a read error. The chain is built from TRBV7-7 and TRBJ2-1, with 11 positions matching TRBD2. Germline lookup yields CDR1 SSHAT and CDR2 FNYEAQ (reference sequence). The CDR3 extends over 15 amino acids. The CDR3 DNA is TGTGCTAGCAGCTCCGGGACTAGCGGTGACAATGAGCAGTTCTTC. It yields the protein CASSSGTSGDNEQFF.

This rearrangement joins TRBV5-1 to TRBJ2-1; the D gene is possibly TRBD2 (5 bases). The CDR3 totals 14 residues. Germline V gene lookup returns CDR1 SGHRS and CDR2 YFSETQ. Deletions cut 1 base from V and 3 bases from J, with 8 bases between. The DNA for the CDR3 is TGCGCCAGCAGCTTGACCAGCGGCTACAATGAGCAGTTCTTC. Translated, it gives CASSLTSGYNEQFF.

The chain uses TRBV5-4 and TRBJ1-4; D not certain. This CDR3 is 15 amino acids long. The germline V and J ends were trimmed by 5 bases and 3 bases, with 14 bases remaining between them. CDR1 is SGHNT, CDR2 YYREEE, per germline (reference sequence). In nucleotides, the CDR3 is TGTGCCAGCAGTTCGTCGCGTCACGCTAATGAAAAACTGTTTTTT. Its protein is CASSSSRHANEKLFF. Together with reference TRBV5-4 and TRBJ1-4, the CDR3 gives the full variable domain: ETGVTQSPTHLIKTRGQQVTLRCSSQSGHNTVSWYQQALGQGPQFIFQYYREEENGRGNFPPRFSGLQFPNYSSELNVNALELDDSALYLCASSSSRHANEKLFFGSGTQLSVL.

The V and J genes are TRBV29-1 and TRBJ2-4, with 12 nucleotides matching TRBD1. Trimming removed 7 bases from V and 7 bases from J; junction bases left unmatched: 14. Germline assignment: CDR1 SQVTM and CDR2 ANQGSEA. CDR3 length: 16 residues. CDR3: CSASGFPGQGANIQYF. The CDR3 DNA reads TGCAGCGCATCAGGCTTCCCGGGACAGGGGGCTAACATTCAGTACTTC.

This chain connects TRBV18 to TRBJ2-1, with TRBD2 as a possible D gene (6 bases). Germline V lookup: CDR1 KGHSH, CDR2 LQKENI. This CDR3 has 15 residues. The ends were cut back, 3 bases at V and 6 bases at J, with 15 bases in the middle. The DNA of the CDR3 is TGTGCCAGCTCACCGTGGGGGGAGTCCGGCAATGAGCAGTTCTTC. It translates to CASSPWGESGNEQFF.

This clone was recorded at least ten times. The chain recombines TRBV5-1 with TRBJ2-1; 12 bases match TRBD2. The length of the CDR3 is 15 residues. Germline V gene data show CDR1 as SGHRS and CDR2 as YFSETQ. With V trimmed by 4 bases and J by 5 bases, 4 bases remained unmatched. The CDR3 reads CASSPLAGGDNEQFF. In DNA, the CDR3 is TGCGCCAGCAGCCCGCTAGCGGGGGGGGACAATGAGCAGTTCTTC.

The chain carries TRBV30 and TRBJ2-7; D is possibly TRBD2 (5 bases). The CDR3 has 15 residues. V shed 0 bases and J shed 0 bases, with 12 bases lying between them. The V gene's germline CDR1 is GTSNPN and CDR2 SVGIG (reference sequence). CDR3: CAWSVYGGSSYEQYF. The CDR3 nucleotides read TGTGCCTGGAGTGTATATGGCGGGTCCTCCTACGAGCAGTACTTC.

The rearrangement links TRBV7-9 to TRBJ1-5; the D gene is possibly TRBD1 (5 bases). Deletions cut 2 bases from V and 7 bases from J, with 12 bases between. The CDR3 extends over 14 amino acids. Germline V lookup: CDR1 SEHNR, CDR2 FQNEAQ (reference sequence). CDR3 sequence: CASSLTGGGQPQHF. DNA of the CDR3: TGTGCCAGCAGCTTAACTGGGGGTGGGCAGCCCCAGCATTTT.

The V call is TRBV25-1, the J call TRBJ2-7, with D possibly TRBD2 on 5 matching bases. Trimming removed 6 bases from V and 2 bases from J, with 14 bases in between. This CDR3 comprises 14 residues. The germline gives CDR1 MGHDK, CDR2 SYGVNS. The CDR3 protein is CASRRWEFTYEQYF. The CDR3 nucleotides are TGTGCCAGCAGGAGGTGGGAGTTCACCTACGAGCAGTACTTC.

The rearrangement joins TRBV14 to TRBJ1-3; the D is unclear. The CDR3 spans 16 residues. Germline V CDR1 and CDR2: SGHDN, FVKESK. The germline V and J ends were trimmed by 0 bases and 0 bases, with 9 bases remaining between them. As DNA, the CDR3 is TGTGCCAGCAGCCAAGACATAGGGAACTCTGGAAACACCATATATTTT. Amino acid sequence: CASSQDIGNSGNTIYF.

The rearrangement links TRBV5-1 to TRBJ2-2; 13 nucleotides align to TRBD2. The CDR3 runs 16 residues. The germline V gene encodes CDR1 SGHRS and CDR2 YFSETQ. V trimming: 5 bases; J trimming: 4 bases; junction bases outside the gene matches: 5. CDR3 region: CASRPGLAGRTGELFF. The CDR3 DNA follows: TGCGCCAGCAGACCGGGACTAGCGGGACGCACCGGGGAGCTGTTTTTT.

The rearrangement joins TRBV29-1 to TRBJ2-5, with D unclear. The CDR3 runs to 13 residues. CDR1 and CDR2 from the germline V gene are SQVTM and ANQGSEA. V lost 2 bases, J lost 2 bases, and 9 bases lay in between. CDR3 amino acids: CSVELSLQETQYF. The CDR3 nucleotides read TGCAGCGTTGAACTGTCTCTACAAGAGACCCAGTACTTC.

This clone appeared a single time. The chain employs TRBV18 and TRBJ2-5; D perhaps matches TRBD2 (5 bases). V shed 2 bases and J shed 5 bases, with 18 bases lying between them. Germline-derived CDR1 and CDR2 are KGHSH and LQKENI. This CDR3 spans 16 amino acids. The CDR3 nucleotides are TGTGCCAGCTCACCAGGCAGCGCCGCGGGTAGGGAGACCCAGTACTTC. Its protein product is CASSPGSAAGRETQYF.

The chain combines TRBV29-1 with TRBJ2-2, with D tentatively TRBD2 (5 bases). V dropped 4 bases and J dropped 4 bases, with 7 bases sitting between them. The V gene's germline CDR1 is SQVTM and CDR2 ANQGSEA. This CDR3 comprises 12 residues. Here the CDR3 DNA reads TGCAGCGTTGTTGGACTCACCGGGGAGCTGTTTTTT. This encodes CSVVGLTGELFF.

The chain is built from TRBV2 and TRBJ1-1; TRBD1 might be the D (5 bases). The CDR3 contains 15 residues. Trimming removed 6 bases from V and 0 bases from J, with 14 bases in between. Germline lookup yields CDR1 SNHLY and CDR2 FYNNEI. The CDR3 spells CASRAGHGMNTEAFF. DNA for the CDR3: TGTGCCAGCAGAGCAGGGCACGGCATGAACACTGAAGCTTTCTTT.

The rearrangement uses TRBV5-1 and TRBJ2-1; 11 positions agree with TRBD1. With 2 bases clipped from V and 8 bases from J, the junction kept 6 bases outside the gene matches. The germline V gene encodes CDR1 SGHRS and CDR2 YFSETQ. The CDR3 runs 15 residues. CDR3 nucleotide sequence: TGCGCCAGCAGCTTAGGACAGGGGGCCGGCGATGAGCAGTTCTTC. Translated, it gives CASSLGQGAGDEQFF.

The rearrangement links TRBV15 to TRBJ2-2, with 10 bases matching TRBD2. With 3 bases clipped from V and 8 bases from J, the junction kept 9 bases outside the gene matches. Germline V gene sequence: CDR1 LNHNV, CDR2 YYDKDF (reference sequence). The CDR3 loop spans 16 amino acids. CDR3 nucleotide sequence: TGTGCCACCAGCAGGGCCGGGGAGCGGGAGGGGGGGGAGCTGTTTTTT. Translating gives CATSRAGEREGGELFF. The variable domain in full, completed from reference TRBV15 and TRBJ2-2, reads DAMVIQNPRYQVTQFGKPVTLSCSQTLNHNVMYWYQQKSSQAPKLLFHYYDKDFNNEADTPDNFQSRRPNTSFCFLDIRSPGLGDTAMYLCATSRAGEREGGELFFGEGSRLTVL.

The genes are TRBV19 and TRBJ1-2, with TRBD1 as a possible D gene (5 bases). The V end was cut by 1 base, the J end by 8 bases, with 17 bases between. The germline gives CDR1 LNHDA, CDR2 SQIVND (reference sequence). The CDR3 totals 15 residues. The CDR3 region is CASSIAGRQGGGYTF. CDR3 DNA sequence: TGTGCCAGTAGTATAGCCGGGAGGCAGGGCGGCGGCTACACCTTC.

The genes are TRBV7-6 and TRBJ2-5; unclear D gene. V lost 5 bases and J lost 1, with 14 bases in between. The CDR3 loop spans 15 amino acids. CDR1 SGHVS and CDR2 FNYEAQ come from the germline V gene. The CDR3 sequence is CASSPAGSGQETQYF. The DNA of the CDR3 is TGTGCCAGCAGCCCCGCCGGTTCGGGCCAAGAGACCCAGTACTTC.

At least ten counts were recorded for this clone. V gene TRBV4-2 combines with J gene TRBJ2-2; TRBD2 matches at 10 bases. V gave up 2 bases and J gave up 3 bases; unmatched junction bases: 3. This CDR3 is built from 16 residues. In germline, CDR1 is LGHNA, CDR2 YNFKEQ. CDR3 sequence reads: CASSQLAGVDTGELFF. The CDR3 DNA reads as TGTGCCAGCAGCCAACTAGCGGGAGTTGACACCGGGGAGCTGTTTTTT.

V gene TRBV5-1 combines with J gene TRBJ2-3, with unresolved D. Germline CDR1 is SGHRS and CDR2 is YFSETQ. Trimming shortened V by 0 bases and J by 6 bases, and 11 bases separated the two germline ends. CDR3 size: 14 residues. The CDR3 sequence: CASSLDPGVDTQYF. CDR3 coding DNA: TGCGCCAGCAGCTTGGACCCCGGCGTGGATACGCAGTATTTT.